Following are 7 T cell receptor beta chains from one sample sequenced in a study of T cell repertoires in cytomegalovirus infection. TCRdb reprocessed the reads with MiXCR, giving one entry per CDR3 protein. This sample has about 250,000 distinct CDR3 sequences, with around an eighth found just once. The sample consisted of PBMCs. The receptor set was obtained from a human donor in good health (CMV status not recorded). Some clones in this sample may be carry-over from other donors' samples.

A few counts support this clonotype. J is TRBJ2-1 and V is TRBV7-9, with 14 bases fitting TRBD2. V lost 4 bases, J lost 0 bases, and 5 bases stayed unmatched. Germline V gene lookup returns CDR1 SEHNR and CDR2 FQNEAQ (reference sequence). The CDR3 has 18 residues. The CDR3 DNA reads TGTGCCAGCAGCTCCGGGACTAGCGGGAGCCTCTCCTACAATGAGCAGTTCTTC. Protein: CASSSGTSGSLSYNEQFF.

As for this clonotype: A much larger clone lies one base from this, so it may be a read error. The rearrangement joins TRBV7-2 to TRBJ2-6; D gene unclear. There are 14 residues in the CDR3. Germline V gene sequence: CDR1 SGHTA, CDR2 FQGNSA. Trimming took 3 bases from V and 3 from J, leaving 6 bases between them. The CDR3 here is CASSLGRGANVLTF. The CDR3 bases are TGTGCCAGCAGCTTGGGTCGTGGGGCCAACGTCCTGACTTTC. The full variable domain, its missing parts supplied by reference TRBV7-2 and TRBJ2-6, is GAGVSQSPSNKVTEKGKDVELRCDPISGHTALYWYRQSLGQGLEFLIYFQGNSAPDKSGLPSDRFSAERTGGSVSTLTIQRTQQEDSAVYLCASSLGRGANVLTFGAGSRLTVL.

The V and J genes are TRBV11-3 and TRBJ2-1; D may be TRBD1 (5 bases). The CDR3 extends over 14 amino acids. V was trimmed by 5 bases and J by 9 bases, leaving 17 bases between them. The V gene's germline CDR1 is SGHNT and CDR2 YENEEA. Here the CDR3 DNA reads TGTGCCAGCAGCCCAGCAGGGTTGAGCATTGAGCAGTTCTTC. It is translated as CASSPAGLSIEQFF.

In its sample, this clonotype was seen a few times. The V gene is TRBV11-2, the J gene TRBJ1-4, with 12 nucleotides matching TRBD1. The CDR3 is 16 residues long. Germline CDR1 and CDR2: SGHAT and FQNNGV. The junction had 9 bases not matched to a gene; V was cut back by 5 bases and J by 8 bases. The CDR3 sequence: CASSPGTGGRGEKLFF. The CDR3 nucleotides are TGTGCCAGCAGCCCCGGGACAGGGGGCAGAGGAGAAAAACTGTTTTTT.

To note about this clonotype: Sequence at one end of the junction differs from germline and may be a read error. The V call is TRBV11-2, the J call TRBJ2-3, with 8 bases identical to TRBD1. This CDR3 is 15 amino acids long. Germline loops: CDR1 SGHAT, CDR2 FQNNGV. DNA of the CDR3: TGTGCCGGCAGCTTAGAGGGACAGGGCACAGATACGCAGTATTTT. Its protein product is CAGSLEGQGTDTQYF.

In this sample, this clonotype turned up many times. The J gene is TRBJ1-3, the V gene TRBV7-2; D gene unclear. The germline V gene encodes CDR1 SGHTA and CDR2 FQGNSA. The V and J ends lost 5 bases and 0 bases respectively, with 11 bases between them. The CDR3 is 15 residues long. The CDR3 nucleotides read TGTGCCAGCAGCGACCACAGAGGCTCTGGAAACACCATATATTTT. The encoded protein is CASSDHRGSGNTIYF.

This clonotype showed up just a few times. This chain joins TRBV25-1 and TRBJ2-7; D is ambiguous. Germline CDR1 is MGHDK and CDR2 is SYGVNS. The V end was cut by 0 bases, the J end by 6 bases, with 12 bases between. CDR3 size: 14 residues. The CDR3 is CASSEYPGPREQYF. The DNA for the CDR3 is TGTGCCAGCAGTGAATACCCTGGGCCTCGCGAGCAGTACTTC.